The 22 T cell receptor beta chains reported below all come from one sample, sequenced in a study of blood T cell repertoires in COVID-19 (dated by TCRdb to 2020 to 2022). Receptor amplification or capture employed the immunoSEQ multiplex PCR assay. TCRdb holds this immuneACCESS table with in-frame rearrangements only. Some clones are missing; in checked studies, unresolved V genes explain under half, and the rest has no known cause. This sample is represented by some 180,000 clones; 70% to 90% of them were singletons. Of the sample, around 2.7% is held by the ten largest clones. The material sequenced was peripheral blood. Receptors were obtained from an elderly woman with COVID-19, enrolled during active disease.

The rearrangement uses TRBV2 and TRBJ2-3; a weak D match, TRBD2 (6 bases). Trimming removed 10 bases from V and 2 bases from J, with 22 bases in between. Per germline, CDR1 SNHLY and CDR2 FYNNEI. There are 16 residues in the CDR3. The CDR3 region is CATQQEGGATTDTQYF. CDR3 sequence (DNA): TGTGCCACCCAGCAGGAAGGCGGGGCGACCACAGATACGCAGTATTTT.

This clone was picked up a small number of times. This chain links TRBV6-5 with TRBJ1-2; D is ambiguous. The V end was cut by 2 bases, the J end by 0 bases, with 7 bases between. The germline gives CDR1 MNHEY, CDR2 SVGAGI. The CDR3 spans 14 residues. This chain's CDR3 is CASSYTGANYGYTF. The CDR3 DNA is TGTGCCAGCAGTTACACCGGAGCTAACTATGGCTACACCTTC.

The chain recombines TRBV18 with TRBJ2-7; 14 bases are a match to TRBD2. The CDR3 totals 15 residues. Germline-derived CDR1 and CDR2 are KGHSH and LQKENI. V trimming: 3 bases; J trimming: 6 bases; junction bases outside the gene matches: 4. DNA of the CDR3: TGTGCCAGCTCACCTGGGACTAGCGGGAGTACCGAGCAGTACTTC. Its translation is CASSPGTSGSTEQYF.

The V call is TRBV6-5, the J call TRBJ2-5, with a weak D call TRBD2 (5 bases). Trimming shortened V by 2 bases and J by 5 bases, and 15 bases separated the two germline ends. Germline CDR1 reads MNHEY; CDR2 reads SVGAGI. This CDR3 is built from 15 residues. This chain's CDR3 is CASSYRGPLIETQYF. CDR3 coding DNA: TGTGCCAGCAGTTACCGCGGGCCCCTCATTGAGACCCAGTACTTC.

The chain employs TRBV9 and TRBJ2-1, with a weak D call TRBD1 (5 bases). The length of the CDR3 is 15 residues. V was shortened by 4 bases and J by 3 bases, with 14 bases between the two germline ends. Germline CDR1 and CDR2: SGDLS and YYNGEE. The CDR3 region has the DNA TGTGCCAGCAGCCCAACAGGAGACGACTACAATGAGCAGTTCTTC. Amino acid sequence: CASSPTGDDYNEQFF.

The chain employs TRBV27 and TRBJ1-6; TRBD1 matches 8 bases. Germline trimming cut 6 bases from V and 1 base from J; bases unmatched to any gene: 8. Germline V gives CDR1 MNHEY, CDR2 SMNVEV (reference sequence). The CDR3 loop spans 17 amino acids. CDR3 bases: TGTGCCAGCAGCCCCGGCAGGGGGCGGTCCTATAATTCACCCCTCCACTTT. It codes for CASSPGRGRSYNSPLHF.

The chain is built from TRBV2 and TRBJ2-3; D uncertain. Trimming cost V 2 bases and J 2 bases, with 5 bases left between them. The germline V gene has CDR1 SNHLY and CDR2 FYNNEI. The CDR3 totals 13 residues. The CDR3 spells CASSEQFTDTQYF. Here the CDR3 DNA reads TGTGCCAGCAGTGAACAGTTCACAGATACGCAGTATTTT.

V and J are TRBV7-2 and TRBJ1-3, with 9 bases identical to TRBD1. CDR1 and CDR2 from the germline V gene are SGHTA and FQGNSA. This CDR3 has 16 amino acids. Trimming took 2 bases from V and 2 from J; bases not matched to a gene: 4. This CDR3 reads CASSLWDRDPGNTIYF. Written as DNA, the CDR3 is TGTGCCAGCAGCTTATGGGACAGGGACCCTGGAAACACCATATATTTT.

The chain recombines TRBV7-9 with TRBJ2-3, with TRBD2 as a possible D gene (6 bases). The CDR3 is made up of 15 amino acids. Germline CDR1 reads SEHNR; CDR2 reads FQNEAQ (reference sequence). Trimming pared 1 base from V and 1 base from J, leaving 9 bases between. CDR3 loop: CASSLGGVGTDTQYF. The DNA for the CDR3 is TGTGCCAGCAGCTTAGGCGGGGTAGGCACAGATACGCAGTATTTT.

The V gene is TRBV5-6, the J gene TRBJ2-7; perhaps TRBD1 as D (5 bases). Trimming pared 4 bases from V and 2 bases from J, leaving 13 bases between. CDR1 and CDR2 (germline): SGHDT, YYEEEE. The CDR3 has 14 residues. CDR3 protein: CASSIQGIAYEQYF. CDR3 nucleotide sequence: TGTGCCAGCAGCATTCAGGGAATCGCCTACGAGCAGTACTTC.

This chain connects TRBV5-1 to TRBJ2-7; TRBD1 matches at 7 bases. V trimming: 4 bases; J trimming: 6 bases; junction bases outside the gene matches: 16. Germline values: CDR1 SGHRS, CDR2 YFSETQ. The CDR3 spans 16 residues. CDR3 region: CASSLVPQGNSVEQYF. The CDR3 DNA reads TGCGCCAGCAGCCTAGTCCCACAGGGGAATAGCGTCGAGCAGTACTTC.

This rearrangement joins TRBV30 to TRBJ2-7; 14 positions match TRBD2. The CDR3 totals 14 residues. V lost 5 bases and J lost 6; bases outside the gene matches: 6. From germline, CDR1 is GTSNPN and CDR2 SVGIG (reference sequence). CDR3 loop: CAWGLAGGTGEQYF. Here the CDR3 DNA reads TGTGCCTGGGGACTAGCGGGGGGTACGGGCGAGCAGTACTTC.

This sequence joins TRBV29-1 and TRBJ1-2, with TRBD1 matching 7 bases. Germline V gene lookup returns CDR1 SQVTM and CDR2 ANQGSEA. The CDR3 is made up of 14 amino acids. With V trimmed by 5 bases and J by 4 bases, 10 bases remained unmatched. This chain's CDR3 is CSVTQTGFFYGYTF. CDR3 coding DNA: TGCAGCGTTACCCAGACAGGGTTCTTCTATGGCTACACCTTC.

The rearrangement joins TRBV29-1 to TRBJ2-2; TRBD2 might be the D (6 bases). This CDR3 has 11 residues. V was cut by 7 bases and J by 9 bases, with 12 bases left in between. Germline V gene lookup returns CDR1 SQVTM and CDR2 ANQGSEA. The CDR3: CSATGGWELFF. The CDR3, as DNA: TGCAGCGCCACAGGAGGGTGGGAGCTGTTTTTT.

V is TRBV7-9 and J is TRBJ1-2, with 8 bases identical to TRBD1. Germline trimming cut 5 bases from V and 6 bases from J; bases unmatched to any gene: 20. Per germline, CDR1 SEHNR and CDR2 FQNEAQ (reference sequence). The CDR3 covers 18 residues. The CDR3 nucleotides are TGTGCCAGCAGCGGACGAACCCGTAGGGGACAGGAGATTCATGGCTACACCTTC. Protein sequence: CASSGRTRRGQEIHGYTF.

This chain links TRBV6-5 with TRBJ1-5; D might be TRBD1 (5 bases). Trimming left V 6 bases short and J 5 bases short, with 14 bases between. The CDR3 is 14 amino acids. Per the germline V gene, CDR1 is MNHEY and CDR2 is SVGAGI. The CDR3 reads CASRKNWGDQPQHF. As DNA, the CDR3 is TGTGCCAGCAGAAAGAACTGGGGGGATCAGCCCCAGCATTTT.

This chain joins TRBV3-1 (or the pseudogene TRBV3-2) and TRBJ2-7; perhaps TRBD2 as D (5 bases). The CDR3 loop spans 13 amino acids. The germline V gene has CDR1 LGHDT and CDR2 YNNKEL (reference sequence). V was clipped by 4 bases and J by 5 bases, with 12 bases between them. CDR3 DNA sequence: TGTGCCAGCAGCCTTGTGTCGGGAAACGAGCAGTACTTC. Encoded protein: CASSLVSGNEQYF.

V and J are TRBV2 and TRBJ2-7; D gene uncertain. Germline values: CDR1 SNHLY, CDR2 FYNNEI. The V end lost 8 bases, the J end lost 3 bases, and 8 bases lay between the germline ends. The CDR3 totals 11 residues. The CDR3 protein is CASQSNYEQYF. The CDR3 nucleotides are TGTGCCAGCCAGTCCAACTACGAGCAGTACTTC. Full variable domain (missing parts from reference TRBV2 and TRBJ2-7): EPEVTQTPSHQVTQMGQEVILRCVPISNHLYFYWYRQILGQKVEFLVSFYNNEISEKSEIFDDQFSVERPDGSNFTLKIRSTKLEDSAMYFCASQSNYEQYFGPGTRLTVT.

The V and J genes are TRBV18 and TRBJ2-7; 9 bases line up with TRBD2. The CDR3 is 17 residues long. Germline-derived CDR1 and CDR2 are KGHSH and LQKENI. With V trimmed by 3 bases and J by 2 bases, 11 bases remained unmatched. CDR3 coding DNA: TGTGCCAGCTCACCGAGTCCAGGGCTAGCGGGACCCTACGAGCAGTACTTC. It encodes CASSPSPGLAGPYEQYF.

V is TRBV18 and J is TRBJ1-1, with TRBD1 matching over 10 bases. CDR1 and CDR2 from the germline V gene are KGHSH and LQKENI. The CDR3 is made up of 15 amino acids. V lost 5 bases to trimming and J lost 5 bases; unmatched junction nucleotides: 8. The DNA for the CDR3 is TGTGCCAGCTCAAAACCGGGACAGGGGTGGACTGAAGCTTTCTTT. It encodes CASSKPGQGWTEAFF.

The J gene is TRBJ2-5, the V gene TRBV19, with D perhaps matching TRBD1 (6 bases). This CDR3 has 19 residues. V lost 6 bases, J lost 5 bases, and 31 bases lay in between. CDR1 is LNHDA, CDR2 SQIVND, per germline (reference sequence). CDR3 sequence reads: CASSAPPGHSGSLSETQYF. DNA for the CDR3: TGTGCCAGTAGCGCCCCACCGGGACACAGCGGATCCCTATCTGAGACCCAGTACTTC.

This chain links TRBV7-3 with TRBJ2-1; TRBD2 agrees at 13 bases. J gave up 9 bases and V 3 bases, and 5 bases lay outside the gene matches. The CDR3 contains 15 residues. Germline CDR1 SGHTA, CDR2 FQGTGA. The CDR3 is CASSFGLAGVSEQFF. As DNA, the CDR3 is TGTGCCAGCAGCTTTGGACTAGCGGGAGTCAGTGAGCAGTTCTTC. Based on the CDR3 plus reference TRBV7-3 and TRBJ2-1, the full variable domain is GAGVSQTPSNKVTEKGKYVELRCDPISGHTALYWYRQSLGQGPEFLIYFQGTGAADDSGLPNDRFFAVRPEGSVSTLKIQRTERGDSAVYLCASSFGLAGVSEQFFGPGTRLTVL.